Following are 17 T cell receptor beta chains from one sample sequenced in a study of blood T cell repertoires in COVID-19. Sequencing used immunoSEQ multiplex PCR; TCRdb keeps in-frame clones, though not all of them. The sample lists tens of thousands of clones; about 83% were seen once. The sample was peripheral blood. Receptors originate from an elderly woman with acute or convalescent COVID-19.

The CDR3 nucleotides are TGTGCCAGTAGTAGAACGACAGGGGGCTATACCGGGGAGCTGTTTTTT. Its translation: CASSRTTGGYTGELFF. The rearrangement links TRBV19 to TRBJ2-2, with 10 bases identical to TRBD1. From germline, CDR1 is LNHDA and CDR2 SQIVND (reference sequence). V lost 4 bases and J lost 5; bases outside the gene matches: 7. There are 16 residues in the CDR3.

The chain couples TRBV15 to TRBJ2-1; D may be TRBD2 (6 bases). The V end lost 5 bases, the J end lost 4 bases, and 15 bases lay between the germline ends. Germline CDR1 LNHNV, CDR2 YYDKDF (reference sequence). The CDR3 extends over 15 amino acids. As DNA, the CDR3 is TGTGCCACCAGCTCCGAGAACGGGAGATACAATGAGCAGTTCTTC. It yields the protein CATSSENGRYNEQFF.

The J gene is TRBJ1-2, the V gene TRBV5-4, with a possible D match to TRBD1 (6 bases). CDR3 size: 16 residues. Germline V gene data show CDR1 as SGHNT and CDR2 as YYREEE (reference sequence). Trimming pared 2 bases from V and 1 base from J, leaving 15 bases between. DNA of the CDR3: TGTGCCAGCAGCTTAAGTACAGGGAGAAATAACTATGGCTACACCTTC. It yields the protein CASSLSTGRNNYGYTF.

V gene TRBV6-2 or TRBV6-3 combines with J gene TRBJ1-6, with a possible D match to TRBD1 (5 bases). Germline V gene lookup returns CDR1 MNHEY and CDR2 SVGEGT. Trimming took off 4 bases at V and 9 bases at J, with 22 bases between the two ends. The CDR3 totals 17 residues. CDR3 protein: CASSSRVDSSLTSPLHF. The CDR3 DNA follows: TGTGCCAGCAGTTCCCGGGTCGACAGCAGCCTCACTTCACCCCTCCACTTT.

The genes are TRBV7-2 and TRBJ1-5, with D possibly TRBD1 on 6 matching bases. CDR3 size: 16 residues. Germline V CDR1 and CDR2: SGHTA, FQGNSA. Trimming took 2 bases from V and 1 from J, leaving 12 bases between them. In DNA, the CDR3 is TGTGCCAGCAGCTTACAGGGGAGACTCAGCAATCAGCCCCAGCATTTT. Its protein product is CASSLQGRLSNQPQHF.

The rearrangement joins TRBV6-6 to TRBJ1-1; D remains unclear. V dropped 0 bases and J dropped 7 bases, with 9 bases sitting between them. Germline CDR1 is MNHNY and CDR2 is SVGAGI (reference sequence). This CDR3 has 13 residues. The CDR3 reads CASSYSTWNEAFF. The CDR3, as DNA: TGTGCCAGCAGTTACTCGACATGGAATGAAGCTTTCTTT.

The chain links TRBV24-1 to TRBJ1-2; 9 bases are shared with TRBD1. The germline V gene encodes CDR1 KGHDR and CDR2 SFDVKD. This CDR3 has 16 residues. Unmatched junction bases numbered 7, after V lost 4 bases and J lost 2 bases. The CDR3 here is CATSDRPGTGNYGYTF. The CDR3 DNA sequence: TGTGCCACCAGTGACCGTCCCGGGACAGGGAACTATGGCTACACCTTC.

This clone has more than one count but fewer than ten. The CDR3 loop is CASSGTGALGPLHF. CDR3 coding DNA: TGTGCCAGCAGCGGGACAGGGGCCTTGGGACCCCTCCACTTT. V and J are TRBV2 and TRBJ1-6; 10 positions agree with TRBD1. V lost 6 bases, J lost 12 bases, and 8 bases stayed unmatched. This CDR3 spans 14 amino acids. Germline CDR1 is SNHLY and CDR2 is FYNNEI.

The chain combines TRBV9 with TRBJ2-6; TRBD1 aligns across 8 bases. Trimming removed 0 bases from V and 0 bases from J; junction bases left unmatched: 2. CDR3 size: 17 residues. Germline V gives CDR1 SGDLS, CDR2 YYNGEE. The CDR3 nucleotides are TGTGCCAGCAGCGTAGGGACAGGGATCTCTGGGGCCAACGTCCTGACTTTC. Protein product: CASSVGTGISGANVLTF.

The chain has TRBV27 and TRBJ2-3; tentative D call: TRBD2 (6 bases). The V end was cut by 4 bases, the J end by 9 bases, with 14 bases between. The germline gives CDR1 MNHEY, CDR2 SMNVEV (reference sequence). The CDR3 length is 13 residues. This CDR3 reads CASSSSGLPTQYF. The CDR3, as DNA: TGTGCCAGCAGTTCCTCGGGACTCCCAACGCAGTATTTT.

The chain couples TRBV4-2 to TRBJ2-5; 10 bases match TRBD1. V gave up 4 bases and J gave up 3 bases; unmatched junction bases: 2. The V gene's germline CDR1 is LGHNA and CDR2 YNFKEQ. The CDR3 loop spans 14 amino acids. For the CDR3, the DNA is TGTGCCAGCAGCCGAGGGACAGGGGAAGAGACCCAGTACTTC. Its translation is CASSRGTGEETQYF.

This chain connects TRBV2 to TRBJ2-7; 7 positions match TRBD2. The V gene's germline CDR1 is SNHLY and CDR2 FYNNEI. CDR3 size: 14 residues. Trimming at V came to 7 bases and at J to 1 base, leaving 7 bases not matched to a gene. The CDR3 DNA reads TGTGCCAGCATGGGAGGGCTAGCGTCCTACGAGCAGTACTTC. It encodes CASMGGLASYEQYF.

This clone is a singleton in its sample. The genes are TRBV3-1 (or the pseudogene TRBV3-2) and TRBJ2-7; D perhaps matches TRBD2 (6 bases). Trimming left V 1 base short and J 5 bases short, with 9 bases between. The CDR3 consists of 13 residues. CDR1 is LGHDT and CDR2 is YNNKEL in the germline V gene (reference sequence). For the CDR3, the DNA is TGTGCCAGCAGCCAAGGGGCGGGGAACGAGCAGTACTTC. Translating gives CASSQGAGNEQYF.

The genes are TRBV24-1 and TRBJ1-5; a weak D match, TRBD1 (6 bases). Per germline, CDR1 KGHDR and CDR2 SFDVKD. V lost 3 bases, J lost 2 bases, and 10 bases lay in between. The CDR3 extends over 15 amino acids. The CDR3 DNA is TGTGCCACCAGTGATACAGGGAGCGGCAATCAGCCCCAGCATTTT. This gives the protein CATSDTGSGNQPQHF.

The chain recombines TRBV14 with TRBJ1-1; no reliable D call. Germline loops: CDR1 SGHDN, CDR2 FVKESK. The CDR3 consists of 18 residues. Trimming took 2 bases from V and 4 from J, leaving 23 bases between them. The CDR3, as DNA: TGTGCCAGCAGCCAACATTCGAGGGTATTGGGCTTTGGCACTGAAGCTTTCTTT. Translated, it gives CASSQHSRVLGFGTEAFF.

CDR3 amino acids: CASRRTSTDTQYF. CDR3 coding DNA: TGTGCCAGCAGGCGAACTAGCACAGATACGCAGTATTTT. The chain is built from TRBV11-3 and TRBJ2-3; D unclear. CDR1 SGHNT and CDR2 YENEEA come from the germline V gene. The CDR3 loop spans 13 amino acids. Trimming took off 6 bases at V and 0 bases at J, with 7 bases between the two ends.

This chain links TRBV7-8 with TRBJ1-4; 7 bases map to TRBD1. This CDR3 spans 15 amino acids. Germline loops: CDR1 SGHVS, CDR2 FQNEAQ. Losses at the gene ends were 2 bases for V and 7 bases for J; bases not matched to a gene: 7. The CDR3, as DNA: TGTGCCAGCAGCTTATATGGGACAGACGGTGAAAAACTGTTTTTT. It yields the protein CASSLYGTDGEKLFF.